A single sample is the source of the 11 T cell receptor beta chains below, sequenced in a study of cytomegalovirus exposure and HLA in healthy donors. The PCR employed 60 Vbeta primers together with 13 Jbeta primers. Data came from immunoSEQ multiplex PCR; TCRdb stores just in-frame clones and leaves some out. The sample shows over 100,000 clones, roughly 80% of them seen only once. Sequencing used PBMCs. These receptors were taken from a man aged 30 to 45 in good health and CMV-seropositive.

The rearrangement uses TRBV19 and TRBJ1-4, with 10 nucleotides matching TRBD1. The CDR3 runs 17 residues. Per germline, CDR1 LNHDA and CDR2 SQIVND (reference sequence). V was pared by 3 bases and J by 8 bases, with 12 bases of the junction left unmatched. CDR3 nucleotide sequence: TGTGCCAGTAGTATCCCACAGAGACAGGGGGCTGGCGAAAAACTGTTTTTT. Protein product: CASSIPQRQGAGEKLFF. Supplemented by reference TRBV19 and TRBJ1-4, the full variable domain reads DGGITQSPKYLFRKEGQNVTLSCEQNLNHDAMYWYRQDPGQGLRLIYYSQIVNDFQKGDIAEGYSVSREKKESFPLTVTSAQKNPTAFYLCASSIPQRQGAGEKLFFGSGTQLSVL.

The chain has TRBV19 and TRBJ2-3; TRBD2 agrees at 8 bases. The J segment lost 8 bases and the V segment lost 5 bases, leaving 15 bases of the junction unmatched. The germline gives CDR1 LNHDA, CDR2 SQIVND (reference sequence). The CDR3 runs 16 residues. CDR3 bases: TGTGCCAGTAGTGTCCCCATCGTAGCGGGGATCGGTACGCAGTATTTT. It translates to CASSVPIVAGIGTQYF. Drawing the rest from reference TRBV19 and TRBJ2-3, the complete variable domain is DGGITQSPKYLFRKEGQNVTLSCEQNLNHDAMYWYRQDPGQGLRLIYYSQIVNDFQKGDIAEGYSVSREKKESFPLTVTSAQKNPTAFYLCASSVPIVAGIGTQYFGPGTRLTVL.

The CDR3 DNA reads as TGTGCCAGCAGCTTAGACAGCCCAGCCACTGAAGCTTTCTTT. It translates to CASSLDSPATEAFF. The chain employs TRBV7-6 and TRBJ1-1; no definite D call. V was cut by 1 base and J by 4 bases, with 10 bases left in between. Germline CDR1 is SGHVS and CDR2 is FNYEAQ. CDR3 size: 14 residues.

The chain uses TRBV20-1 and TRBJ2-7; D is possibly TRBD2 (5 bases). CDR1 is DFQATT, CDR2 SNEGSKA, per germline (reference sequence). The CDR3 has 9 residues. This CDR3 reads CTPSQREYV. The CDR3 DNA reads TGCACCCCCTCGCAGAGGGAGTACGTC.

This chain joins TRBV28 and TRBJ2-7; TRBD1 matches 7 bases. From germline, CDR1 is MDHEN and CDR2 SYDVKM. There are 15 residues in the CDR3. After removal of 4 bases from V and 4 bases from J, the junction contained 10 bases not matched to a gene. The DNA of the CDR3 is TGTGCCAGCAGTTCAGGACAGGAAAAGGGATACGAGCAGTACTTC. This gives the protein CASSSGQEKGYEQYF.

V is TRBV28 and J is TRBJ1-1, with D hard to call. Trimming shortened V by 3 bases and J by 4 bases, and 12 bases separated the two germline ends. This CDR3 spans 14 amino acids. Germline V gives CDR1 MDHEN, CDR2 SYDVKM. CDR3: CASSFRAGGTEAFF. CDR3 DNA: TGTGCCAGCAGTTTCAGAGCAGGAGGCACTGAAGCTTTCTTT. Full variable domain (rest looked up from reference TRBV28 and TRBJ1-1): DVKVTQSSRYLVKRTGEKVFLECVQDMDHENMFWYRQDPGLGLRLIYFSYDVKMKEKGDIPEGYSVSREKKERFSLILESASTNQTSMYLCASSFRAGGTEAFFGQGTRLTVV.

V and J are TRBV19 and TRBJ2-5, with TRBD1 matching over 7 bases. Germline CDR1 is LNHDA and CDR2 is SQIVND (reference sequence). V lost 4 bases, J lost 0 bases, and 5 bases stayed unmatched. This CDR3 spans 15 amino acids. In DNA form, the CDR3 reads TGTGCCAGTAGTACCTTGACAGGGTACCAAGAGACCCAGTACTTC. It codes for CASSTLTGYQETQYF.

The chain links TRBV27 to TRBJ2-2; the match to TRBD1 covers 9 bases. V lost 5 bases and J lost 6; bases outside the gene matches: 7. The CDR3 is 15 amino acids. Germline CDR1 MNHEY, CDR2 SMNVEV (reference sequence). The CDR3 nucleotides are TGTGCCAGCAGTCCAACAGGGGGCGCGCCCGGGGAGCTGTTTTTT. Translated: CASSPTGGAPGELFF.

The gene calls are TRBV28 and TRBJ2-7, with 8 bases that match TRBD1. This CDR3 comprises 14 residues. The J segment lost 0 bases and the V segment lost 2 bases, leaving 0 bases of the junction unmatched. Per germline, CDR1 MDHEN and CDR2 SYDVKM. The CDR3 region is CASSLTGGSYEQYF. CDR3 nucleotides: TGTGCCAGCAGTTTAACAGGGGGCTCCTACGAGCAGTACTTC.

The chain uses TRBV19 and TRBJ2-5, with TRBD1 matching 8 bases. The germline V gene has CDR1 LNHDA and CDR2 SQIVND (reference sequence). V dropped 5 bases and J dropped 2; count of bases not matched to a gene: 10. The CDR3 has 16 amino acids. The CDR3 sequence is CASSFGTGHLQETQYF. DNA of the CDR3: TGTGCCAGTAGTTTCGGGACAGGACATCTTCAAGAGACCCAGTACTTC.

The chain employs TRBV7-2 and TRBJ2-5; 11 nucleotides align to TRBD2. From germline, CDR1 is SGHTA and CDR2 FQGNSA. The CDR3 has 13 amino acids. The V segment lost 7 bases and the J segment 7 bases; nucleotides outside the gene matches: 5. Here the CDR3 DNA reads TGTGCCAGCAATCCCGGGACTAGCGGGACCCAGTACTTC. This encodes CASNPGTSGTQYF.